The sequence of this T cell receptor beta chain was determined in a study of blood T cell repertoires in COVID-19. Looking at the study overall: Both acute and convalescent COVID-19 samples were obtained from the United States, Italy and Spain. PBMCs, B-cell-depleted T cells, or T cells were the source of the cDNA or gDNA that made up the material.

This table comes from immunoSEQ multiplex PCR, and its TCRdb copy is limited to in-frame clones, with some not included. The table shows more than 85,000 clones, with 81% occurring only once. The germline gives CDR1 SEHNR, CDR2 FQNEAQ (reference sequence). With V trimmed by 4 bases and J by 6 bases, 8 bases remained unmatched. The CDR3 loop spans 16 amino acids. The receptor was isolated from a man aged 55 to 70 with acute or convalescent COVID-19. The sample consisted of peripheral blood. The chain has TRBV7-9 and TRBJ2-2; 10 nucleotides match TRBD2. CDR3 nucleotide sequence: TGTGCCAGCAGCTCCCCTCGGAGCGGGAGGGCCGGGGAGCTGTTTTTT. Encoded protein: CASSSPRSGRAGELFF.